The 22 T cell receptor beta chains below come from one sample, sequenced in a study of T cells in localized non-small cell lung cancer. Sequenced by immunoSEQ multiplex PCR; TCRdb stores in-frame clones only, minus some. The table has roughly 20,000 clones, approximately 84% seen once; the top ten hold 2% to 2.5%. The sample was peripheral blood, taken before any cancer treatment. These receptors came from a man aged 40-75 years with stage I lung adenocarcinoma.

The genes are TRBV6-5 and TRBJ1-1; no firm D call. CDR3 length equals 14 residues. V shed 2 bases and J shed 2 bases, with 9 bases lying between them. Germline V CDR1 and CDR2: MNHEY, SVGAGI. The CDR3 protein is CASSYNGGNTEAFF. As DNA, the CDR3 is TGTGCCAGCAGTTACAATGGAGGTAACACTGAAGCTTTCTTT.

CDR3 bases: TGTGCCAGCAGCGACCGGGGAAGAGAGACCCAGTACTTC. Residues: CASSDRGRETQYF. V and J are TRBV5-6 and TRBJ2-5; D is possibly TRBD2 (5 bases). CDR3 size: 13 residues. Germline-derived CDR1 and CDR2 are SGHDT and YYEEEE. V was clipped by 4 bases and J by 4 bases, with 11 bases between them.

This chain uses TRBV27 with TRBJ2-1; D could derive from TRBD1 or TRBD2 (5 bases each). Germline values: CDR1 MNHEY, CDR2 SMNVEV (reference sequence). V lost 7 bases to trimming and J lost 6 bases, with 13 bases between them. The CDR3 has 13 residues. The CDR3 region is CASKRGPSNEQFF. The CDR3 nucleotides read TGTGCCAGCAAACGGGGACCTTCCAATGAGCAGTTCTTC.

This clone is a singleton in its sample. CDR3 residues: CATSRAGPLGEQYF. In nucleotides, the CDR3 is TGTGCCACCAGCAGGGCAGGTCCCCTTGGGGAGCAGTACTTC. The genes are TRBV15 and TRBJ2-7; D remains unclear. The CDR3 loop spans 14 amino acids. V was trimmed by 3 bases and J by 7 bases, leaving 16 bases between them. Germline lookup yields CDR1 LNHNV and CDR2 YYDKDF (reference sequence).

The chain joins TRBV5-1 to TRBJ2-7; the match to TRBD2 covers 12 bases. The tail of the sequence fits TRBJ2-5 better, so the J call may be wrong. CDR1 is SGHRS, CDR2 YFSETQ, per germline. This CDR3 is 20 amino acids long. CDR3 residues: CASSLAPMLTSGGSQETQYF. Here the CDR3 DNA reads TGCGCCAGCAGCTTGGCCCCCATGTTAACTAGCGGGGGGTCCCAAGAGACCCAGTACTTC.

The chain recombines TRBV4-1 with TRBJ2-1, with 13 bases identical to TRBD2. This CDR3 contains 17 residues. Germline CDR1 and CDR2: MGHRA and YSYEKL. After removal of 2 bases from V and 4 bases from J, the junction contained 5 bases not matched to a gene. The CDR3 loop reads CASSQMRLAGGYNEQFF. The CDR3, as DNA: TGCGCCAGCAGCCAAATGAGACTAGCGGGGGGTTACAATGAGCAGTTCTTC.

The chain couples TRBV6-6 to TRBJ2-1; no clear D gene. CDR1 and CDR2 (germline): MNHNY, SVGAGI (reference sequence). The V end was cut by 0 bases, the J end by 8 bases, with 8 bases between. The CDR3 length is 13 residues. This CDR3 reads CASSYSGGYEQFF. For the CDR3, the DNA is TGTGCCAGCAGTTACTCGGGTGGCTATGAGCAGTTCTTC.

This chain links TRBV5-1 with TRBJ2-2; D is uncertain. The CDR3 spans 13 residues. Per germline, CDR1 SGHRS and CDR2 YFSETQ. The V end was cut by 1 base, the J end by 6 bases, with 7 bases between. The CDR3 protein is CASSLTLAGELFF. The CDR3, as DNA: TGCGCCAGCAGCTTGACCTTAGCCGGGGAGCTGTTTTTT.

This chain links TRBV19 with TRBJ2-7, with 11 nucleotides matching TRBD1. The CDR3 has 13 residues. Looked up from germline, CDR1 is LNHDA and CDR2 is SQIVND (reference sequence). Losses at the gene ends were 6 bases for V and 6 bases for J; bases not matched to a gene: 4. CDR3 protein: CASSGTGGSEQYF. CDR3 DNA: TGTGCCAGTAGCGGGACAGGGGGGTCCGAGCAGTACTTC.

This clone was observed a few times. CDR3: CASSEQSYEQYF. In DNA form, the CDR3 reads TGTGCCAGCAGTGAACAGTCCTACGAGCAGTACTTC. V gene TRBV2 combines with J gene TRBJ2-7; D ambiguous. This CDR3 has 12 amino acids. CDR1 and CDR2 (germline): SNHLY, FYNNEI. The V gene lost 2 bases and the J gene lost 1 base, with 3 bases spanning the gap.

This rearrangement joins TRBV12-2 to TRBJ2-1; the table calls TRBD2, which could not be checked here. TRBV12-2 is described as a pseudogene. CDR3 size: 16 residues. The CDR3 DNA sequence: TGTGCAAGTCGCTTAGAACTAGCGGGAGCTTACAATGAGCAGTTCTTC. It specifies CASRLELAGAYNEQFF.

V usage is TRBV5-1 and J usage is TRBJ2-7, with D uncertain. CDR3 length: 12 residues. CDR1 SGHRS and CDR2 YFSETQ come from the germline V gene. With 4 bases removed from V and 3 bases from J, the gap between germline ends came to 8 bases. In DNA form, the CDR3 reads TGCGCCAGCAGCGAAGTCGGCTACGAGCAGTACTTC. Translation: CASSEVGYEQYF.

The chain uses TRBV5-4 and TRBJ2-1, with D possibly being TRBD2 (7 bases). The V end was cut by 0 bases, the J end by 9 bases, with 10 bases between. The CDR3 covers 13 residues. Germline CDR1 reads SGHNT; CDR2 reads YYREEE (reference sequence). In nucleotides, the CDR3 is TGTGCCAGCAGCTTGGTAGGGGGGGGTGAGCAGTTCTTC. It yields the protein CASSLVGGGEQFF.

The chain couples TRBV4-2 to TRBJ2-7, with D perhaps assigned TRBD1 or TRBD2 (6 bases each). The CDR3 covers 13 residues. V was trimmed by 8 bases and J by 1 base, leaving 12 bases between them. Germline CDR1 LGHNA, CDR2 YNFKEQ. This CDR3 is CASRGTQSYEQYF. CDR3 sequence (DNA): TGTGCCAGCCGCGGGACACAATCCTACGAGCAGTACTTC.

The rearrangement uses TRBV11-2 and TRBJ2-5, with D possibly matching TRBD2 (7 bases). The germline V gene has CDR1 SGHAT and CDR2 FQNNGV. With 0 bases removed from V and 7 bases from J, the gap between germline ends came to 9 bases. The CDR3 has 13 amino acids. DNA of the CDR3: TGTGCCAGCAGCTTAGAGGGAGGGGGGACCCAGTACTTC. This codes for CASSLEGGGTQYF.

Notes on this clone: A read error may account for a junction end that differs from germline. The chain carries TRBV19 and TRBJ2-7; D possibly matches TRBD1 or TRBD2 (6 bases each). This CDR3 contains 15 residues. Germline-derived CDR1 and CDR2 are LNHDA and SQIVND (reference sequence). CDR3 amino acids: CASSIGVGGSNEQYF. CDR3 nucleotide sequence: TGTGCCAGTAGTATTGGCGTCGGGGGCTCCAACGAGCAGTACTTC.

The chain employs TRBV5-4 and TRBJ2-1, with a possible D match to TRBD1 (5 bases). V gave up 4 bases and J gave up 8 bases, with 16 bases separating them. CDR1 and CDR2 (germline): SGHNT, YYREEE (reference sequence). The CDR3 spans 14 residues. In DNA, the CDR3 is TGTGCCAGCAGCCCAGAAGGGGATCGCGATGAGCAGTTCTTC. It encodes CASSPEGDRDEQFF. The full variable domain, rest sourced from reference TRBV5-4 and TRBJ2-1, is ETGVTQSPTHLIKTRGQQVTLRCSSQSGHNTVSWYQQALGQGPQFIFQYYREEENGRGNFPPRFSGLQFPNYSSELNVNALELDDSALYLCASSPEGDRDEQFFGPGTRLTVL.

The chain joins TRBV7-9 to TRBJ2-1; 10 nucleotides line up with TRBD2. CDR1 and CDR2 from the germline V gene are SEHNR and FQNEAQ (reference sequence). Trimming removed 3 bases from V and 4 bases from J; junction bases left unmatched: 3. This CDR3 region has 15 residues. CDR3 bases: TGTGCCAGCAGCTTTACTAGCGGGGCTTACAATGAGCAGTTCTTC. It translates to CASSFTSGAYNEQFF.

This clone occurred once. The CDR3: CASSSGQGHETNEQFF. The DNA for the CDR3 is TGTGCCAGCTCATCCGGACAGGGTCATGAGACCAATGAGCAGTTCTTC. V and J are TRBV18 and TRBJ2-1; 8 bases align to TRBD1. Germline CDR1 and CDR2: KGHSH and LQKENI. This CDR3 has 16 residues. V shed 5 bases and J 6 bases; nucleotides not matched to a gene: 12. The variable domain in full, with the rest retrieved from reference TRBV18 and TRBJ2-1, is NAGVMQNPRHLVRRRGQEARLRCSPMKGHSHVYWYRQLPEEGLKFMVYLQKENIIDESGMPKERFSAEFPKEGPSILRIQQVVRGDSAAYFCASSSGQGHETNEQFFGPGTRLTVL.

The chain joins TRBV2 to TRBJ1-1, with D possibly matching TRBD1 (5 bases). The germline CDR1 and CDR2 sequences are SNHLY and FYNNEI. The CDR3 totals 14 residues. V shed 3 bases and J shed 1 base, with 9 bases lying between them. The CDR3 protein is CASSDWGKNTEAFF. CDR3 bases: TGTGCCAGCAGTGACTGGGGGAAGAACACTGAAGCTTTCTTT.

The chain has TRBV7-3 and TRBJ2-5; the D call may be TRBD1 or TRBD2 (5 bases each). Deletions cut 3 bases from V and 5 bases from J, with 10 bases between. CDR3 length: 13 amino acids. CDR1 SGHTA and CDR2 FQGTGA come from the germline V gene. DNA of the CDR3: TGTGCCAGCAGCTTTAACAGGAGGGAGACCCAGTACTTC. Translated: CASSFNRRETQYF.

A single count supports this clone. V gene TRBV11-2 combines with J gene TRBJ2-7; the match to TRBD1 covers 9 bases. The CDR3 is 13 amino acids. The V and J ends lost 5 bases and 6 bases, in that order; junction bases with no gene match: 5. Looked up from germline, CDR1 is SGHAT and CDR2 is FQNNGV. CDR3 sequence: CASSRGQGIEQYF. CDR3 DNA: TGTGCCAGCAGCCGGGGACAGGGAATCGAGCAGTACTTC.